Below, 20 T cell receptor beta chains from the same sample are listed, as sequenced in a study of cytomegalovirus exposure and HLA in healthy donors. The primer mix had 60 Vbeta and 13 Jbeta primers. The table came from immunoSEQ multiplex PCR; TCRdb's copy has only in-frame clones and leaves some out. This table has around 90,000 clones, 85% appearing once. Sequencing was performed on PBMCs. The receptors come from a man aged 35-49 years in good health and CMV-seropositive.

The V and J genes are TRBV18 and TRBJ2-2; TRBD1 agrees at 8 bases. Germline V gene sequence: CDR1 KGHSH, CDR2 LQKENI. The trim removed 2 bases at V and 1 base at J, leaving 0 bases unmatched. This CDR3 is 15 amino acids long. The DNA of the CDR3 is TGTGCCAGCTCACCAGGGACAGGGAACACCGGGGAGCTGTTTTTT. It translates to CASSPGTGNTGELFF.

In DNA, the CDR3 is TGTGCCAGCAGCTTAGGAGTGGGAGGGCCGGAAGAGCAGTACTTC. Translation: CASSLGVGGPEEQYF. The chain has TRBV7-6 and TRBJ2-7; 7 nucleotides match TRBD2. The V segment lost 1 base and the J segment 7 bases; nucleotides outside the gene matches: 10. The V gene's germline CDR1 is SGHVS and CDR2 FNYEAQ. There are 15 residues in the CDR3.

In DNA, the CDR3 is TGTGCCAGCAGCTTCCAGCCCGGGCCCCTCCACTTT. This sequence encodes CASSFQPGPLHF. This chain joins TRBV5-6 and TRBJ1-6; D is uncertain. The CDR3 covers 12 residues. CDR1 and CDR2 from the germline V gene are SGHDT and YYEEEE. The V end was cut by 2 bases, the J end by 13 bases, with 10 bases between.

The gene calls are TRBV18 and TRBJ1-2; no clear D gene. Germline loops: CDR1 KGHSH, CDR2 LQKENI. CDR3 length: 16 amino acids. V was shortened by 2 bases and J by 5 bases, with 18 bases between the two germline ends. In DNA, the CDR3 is TGTGCCAGCTCACCAATTTCATCCGGGAGCGGGTATGGCTACACCTTC. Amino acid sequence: CASSPISSGSGYGYTF.

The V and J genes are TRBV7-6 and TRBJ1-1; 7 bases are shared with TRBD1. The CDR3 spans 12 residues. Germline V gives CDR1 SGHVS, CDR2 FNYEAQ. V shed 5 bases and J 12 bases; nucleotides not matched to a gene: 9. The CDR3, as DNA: TGTGCCAGCAGCCCAAGGACAGGAGGAACTTTCTTT. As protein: CASSPRTGGTFF.

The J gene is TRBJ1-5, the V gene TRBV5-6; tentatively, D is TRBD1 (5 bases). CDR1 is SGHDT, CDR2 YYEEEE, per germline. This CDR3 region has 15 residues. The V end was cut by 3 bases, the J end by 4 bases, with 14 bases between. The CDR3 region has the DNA TGTGCCAGCAGCTCGGGGGTAGGGCGGAATCAGCCCCAGCATTTT. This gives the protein CASSSGVGRNQPQHF.

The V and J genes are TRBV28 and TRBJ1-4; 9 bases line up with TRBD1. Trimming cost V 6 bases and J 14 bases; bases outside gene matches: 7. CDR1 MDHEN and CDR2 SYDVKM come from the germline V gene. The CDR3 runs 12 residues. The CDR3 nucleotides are TGTGCCAGCAGCCAGGGACAGGGAAGCCTGTTTTTT. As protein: CASSQGQGSLFF.

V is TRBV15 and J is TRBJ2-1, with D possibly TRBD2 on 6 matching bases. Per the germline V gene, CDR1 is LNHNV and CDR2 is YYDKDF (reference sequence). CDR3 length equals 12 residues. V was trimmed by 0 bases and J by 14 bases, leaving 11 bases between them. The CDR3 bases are TGTGCCACCAGCAGAGATATGGGACTGAAGTTCTTC. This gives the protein CATSRDMGLKFF.

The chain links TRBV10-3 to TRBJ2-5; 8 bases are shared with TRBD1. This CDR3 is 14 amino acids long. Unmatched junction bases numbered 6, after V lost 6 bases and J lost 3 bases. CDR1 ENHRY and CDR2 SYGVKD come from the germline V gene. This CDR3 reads CAIRSQGGEETQYF. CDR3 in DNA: TGTGCCATCAGATCACAGGGGGGTGAAGAGACCCAGTACTTC.

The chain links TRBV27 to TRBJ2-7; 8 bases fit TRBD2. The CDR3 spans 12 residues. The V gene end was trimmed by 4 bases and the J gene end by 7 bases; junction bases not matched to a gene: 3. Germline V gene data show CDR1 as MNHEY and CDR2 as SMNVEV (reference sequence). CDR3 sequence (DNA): TGTGCCAGCAGTTACCCGGGGGGGGAGCAGTACTTC. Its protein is CASSYPGGEQYF.

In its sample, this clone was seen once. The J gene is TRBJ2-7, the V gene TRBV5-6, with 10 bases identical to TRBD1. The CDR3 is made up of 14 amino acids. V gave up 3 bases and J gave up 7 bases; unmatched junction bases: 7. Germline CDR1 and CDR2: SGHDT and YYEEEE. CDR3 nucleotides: TGTGCCAGCAGCTCCCCGGACAGGGGGAGGGAGCAGTACTTC. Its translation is CASSSPDRGREQYF.

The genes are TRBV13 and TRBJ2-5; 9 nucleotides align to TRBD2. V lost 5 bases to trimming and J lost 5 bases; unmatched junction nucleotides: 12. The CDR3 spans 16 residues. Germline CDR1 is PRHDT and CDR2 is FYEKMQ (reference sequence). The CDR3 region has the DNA TGTGCCAGCAGCCCCCTAACCAGCGGGGGGTATGAGACCCAGTACTTC. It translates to CASSPLTSGGYETQYF.

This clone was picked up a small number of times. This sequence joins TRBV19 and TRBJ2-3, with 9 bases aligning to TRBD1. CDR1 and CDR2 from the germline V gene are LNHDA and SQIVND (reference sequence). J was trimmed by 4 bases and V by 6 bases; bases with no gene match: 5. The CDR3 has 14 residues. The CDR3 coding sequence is TGTGCCAGTAGAAGGACAGGGGTGGCAGATACGCAGTATTTT. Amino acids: CASRRTGVADTQYF.

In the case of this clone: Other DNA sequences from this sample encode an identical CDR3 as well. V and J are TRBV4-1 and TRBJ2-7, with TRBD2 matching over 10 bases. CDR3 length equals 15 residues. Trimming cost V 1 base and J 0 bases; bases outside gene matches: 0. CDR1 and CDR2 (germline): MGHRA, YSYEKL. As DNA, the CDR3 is TGCGCCAGCAGCCAAGGACTAGCGGGCTCCTACGAGCAGTACTTC. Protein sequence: CASSQGLAGSYEQYF.

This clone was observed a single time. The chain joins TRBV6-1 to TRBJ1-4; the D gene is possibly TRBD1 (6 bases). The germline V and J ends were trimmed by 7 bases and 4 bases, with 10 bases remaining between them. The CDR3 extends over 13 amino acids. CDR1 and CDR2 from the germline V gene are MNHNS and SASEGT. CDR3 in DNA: TGTGCCAGCAAAGACAGGATTAATGAAAAACTGTTTTTT. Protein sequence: CASKDRINEKLFF.

Here the CDR3 reads CSAIGLAEQFF. The CDR3 DNA is TGCAGTGCTATCGGACTAGCGGAGCAGTTCTTC. The J gene is TRBJ2-1, the V gene TRBV20-1, with 9 bases aligning to TRBD2. The germline V gene has CDR1 DFQATT and CDR2 SNEGSKA (reference sequence). The CDR3 length is 11 residues. Trimming at V came to 4 bases and at J to 10 bases, leaving 2 bases not matched to a gene.

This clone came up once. The CDR3 loop reads CAIAGTGDGNQPQHF. CDR3 DNA: TGTGCCATAGCCGGGACAGGGGATGGCAATCAGCCCCAGCATTTT. V gene TRBV10-3 combines with J gene TRBJ1-5, with 10 bases fitting TRBD1. CDR3 size: 15 residues. Germline values: CDR1 ENHRY, CDR2 SYGVKD. V shed 9 bases and J 2 bases; nucleotides not matched to a gene: 7.

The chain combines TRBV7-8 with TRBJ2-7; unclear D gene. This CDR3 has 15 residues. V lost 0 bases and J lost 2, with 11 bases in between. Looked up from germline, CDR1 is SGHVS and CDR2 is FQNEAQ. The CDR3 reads CASSLALARPYEQYF. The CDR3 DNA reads TGTGCCAGCAGCTTAGCTCTGGCTAGGCCCTACGAGCAGTACTTC.

CDR3 in DNA: TGTGCCAGTAAAAGTGGTAACACTGGGGCCAACGTCCTGACTTTC. It is translated as CASKSGNTGANVLTF. The V call is TRBV19, the J call TRBJ2-6; D unclear. The CDR3 length is 15 residues. Germline V gives CDR1 LNHDA, CDR2 SQIVND (reference sequence). V gave up 7 bases and J gave up 2 bases, with 12 bases separating them.

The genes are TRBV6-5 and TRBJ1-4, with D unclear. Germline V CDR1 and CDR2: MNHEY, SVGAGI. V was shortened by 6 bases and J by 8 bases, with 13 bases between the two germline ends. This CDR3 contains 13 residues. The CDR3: CASRNSRVEKLFF. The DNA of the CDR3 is TGTGCCAGCAGAAACTCGCGGGTCGAAAAACTGTTTTTT.